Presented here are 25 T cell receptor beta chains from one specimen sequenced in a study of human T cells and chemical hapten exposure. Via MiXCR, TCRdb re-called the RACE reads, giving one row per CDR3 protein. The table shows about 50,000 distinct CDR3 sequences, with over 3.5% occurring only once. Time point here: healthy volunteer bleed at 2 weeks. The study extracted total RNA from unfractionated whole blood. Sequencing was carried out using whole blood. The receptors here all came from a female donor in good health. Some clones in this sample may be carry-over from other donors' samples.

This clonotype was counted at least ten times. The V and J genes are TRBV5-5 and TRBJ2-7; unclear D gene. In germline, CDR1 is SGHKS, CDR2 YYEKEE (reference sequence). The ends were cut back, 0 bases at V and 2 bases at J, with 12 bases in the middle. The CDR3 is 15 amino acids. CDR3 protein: CASSLVVGYAYEQYF. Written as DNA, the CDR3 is TGTGCCAGCAGCTTGGTGGTAGGCTACGCCTACGAGCAGTACTTC.

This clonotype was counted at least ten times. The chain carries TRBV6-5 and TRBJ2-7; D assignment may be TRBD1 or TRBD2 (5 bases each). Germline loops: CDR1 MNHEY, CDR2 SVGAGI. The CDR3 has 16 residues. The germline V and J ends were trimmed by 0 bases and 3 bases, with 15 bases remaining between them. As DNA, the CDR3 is TGTGCCAGCAGTTACTCGTACTCGGGGCCCGGCTACGAGCAGTACTTC. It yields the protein CASSYSYSGPGYEQYF.

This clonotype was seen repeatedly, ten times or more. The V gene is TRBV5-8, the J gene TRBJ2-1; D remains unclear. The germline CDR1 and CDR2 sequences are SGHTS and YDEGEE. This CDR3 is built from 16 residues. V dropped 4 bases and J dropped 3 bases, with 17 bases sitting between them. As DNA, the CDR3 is TGTGCCAGCAGCCCCACGAAGGGCCCCCTCTACAATGAGCAGTTCTTC. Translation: CASSPTKGPLYNEQFF.

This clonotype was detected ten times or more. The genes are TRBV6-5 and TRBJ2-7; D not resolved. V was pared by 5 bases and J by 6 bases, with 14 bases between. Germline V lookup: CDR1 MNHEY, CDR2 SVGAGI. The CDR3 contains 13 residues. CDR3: CASSPGRFIEQYF. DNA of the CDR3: TGTGCCAGCAGTCCGGGTAGATTTATCGAGCAGTACTTC.

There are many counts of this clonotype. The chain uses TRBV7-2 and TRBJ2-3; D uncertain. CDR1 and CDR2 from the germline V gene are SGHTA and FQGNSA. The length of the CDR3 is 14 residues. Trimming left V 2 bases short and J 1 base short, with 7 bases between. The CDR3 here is CASSLSVGTDTQYF. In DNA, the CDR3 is TGTGCCAGCAGCTTATCCGTGGGCACAGATACGCAGTATTTT. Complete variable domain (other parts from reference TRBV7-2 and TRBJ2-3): GAGVSQSPSNKVTEKGKDVELRCDPISGHTALYWYRQSLGQGLEFLIYFQGNSAPDKSGLPSDRFSAERTGGSVSTLTIQRTQQEDSAVYLCASSLSVGTDTQYFGPGTRLTVL.

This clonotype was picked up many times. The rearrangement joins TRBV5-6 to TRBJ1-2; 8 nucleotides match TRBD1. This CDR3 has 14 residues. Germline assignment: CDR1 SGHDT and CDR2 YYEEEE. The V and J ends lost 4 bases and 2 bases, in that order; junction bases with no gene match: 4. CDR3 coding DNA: TGTGCCAGCAGCCGGACAGGGACCAACTATGGCTACACCTTC. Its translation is CASSRTGTNYGYTF.

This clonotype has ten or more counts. DNA of the CDR3: TGTGCCAGCTCCGTCAGGGGGGCGAAGGTGCATGGCTACACCTTC. This sequence encodes CASSVRGAKVHGYTF. The rearrangement links TRBV12-3 or TRBV12-4 to TRBJ1-2; 7 bases align to TRBD1. The length of the CDR3 is 15 residues. After removal of 8 bases from V and 6 bases from J, the junction contained 15 bases not matched to a gene.

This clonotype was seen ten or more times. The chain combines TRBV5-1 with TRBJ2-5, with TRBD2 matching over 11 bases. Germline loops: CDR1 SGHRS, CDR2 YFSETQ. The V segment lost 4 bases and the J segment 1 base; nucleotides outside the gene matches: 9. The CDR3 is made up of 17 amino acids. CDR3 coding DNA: TGCGCCAGCAGCAAATACACCGGGACTAGCGGCCAAGAGACCCAGTACTTC. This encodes CASSKYTGTSGQETQYF.

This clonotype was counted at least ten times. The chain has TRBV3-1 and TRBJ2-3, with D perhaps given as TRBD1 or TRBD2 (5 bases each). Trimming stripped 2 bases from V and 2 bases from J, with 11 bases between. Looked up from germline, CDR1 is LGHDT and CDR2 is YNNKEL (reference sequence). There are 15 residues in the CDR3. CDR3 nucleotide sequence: TGTGCCAGCAGCCAACCCGGGGCTACCACAGATACGCAGTATTTT. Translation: CASSQPGATTDTQYF.

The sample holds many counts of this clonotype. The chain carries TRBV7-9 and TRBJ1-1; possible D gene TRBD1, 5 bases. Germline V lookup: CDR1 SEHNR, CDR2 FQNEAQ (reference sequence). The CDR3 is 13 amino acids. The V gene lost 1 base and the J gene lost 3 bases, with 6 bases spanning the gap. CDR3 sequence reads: CASSLEGDTEAFF. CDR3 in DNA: TGTGCCAGCAGCTTAGAAGGGGACACTGAAGCTTTCTTT. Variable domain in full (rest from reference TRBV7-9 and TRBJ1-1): DTGVSQNPRHKITKRGQNVTFRCDPISEHNRLYWYRQTLGQGPEFLTYFQNEAQLEKSRLLSDRFSAERPKGSFSTLEIQRTEQGDSAMYLCASSLEGDTEAFFGQGTRLTVV.

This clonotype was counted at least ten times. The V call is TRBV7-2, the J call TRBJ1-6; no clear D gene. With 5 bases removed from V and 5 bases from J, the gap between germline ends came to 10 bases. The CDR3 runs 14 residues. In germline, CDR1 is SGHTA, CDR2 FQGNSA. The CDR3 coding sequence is TGTGCCAGCAGCAAGGACGGGGATAATTCACCCCTCCACTTT. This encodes CASSKDGDNSPLHF.

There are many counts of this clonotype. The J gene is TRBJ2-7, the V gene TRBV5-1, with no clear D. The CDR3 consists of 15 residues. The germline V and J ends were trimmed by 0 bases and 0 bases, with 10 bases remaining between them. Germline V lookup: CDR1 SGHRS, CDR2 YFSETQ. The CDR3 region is CASSLATLSSYEQYF. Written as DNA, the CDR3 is TGCGCCAGCAGCTTGGCCACATTAAGCTCCTACGAGCAGTACTTC.

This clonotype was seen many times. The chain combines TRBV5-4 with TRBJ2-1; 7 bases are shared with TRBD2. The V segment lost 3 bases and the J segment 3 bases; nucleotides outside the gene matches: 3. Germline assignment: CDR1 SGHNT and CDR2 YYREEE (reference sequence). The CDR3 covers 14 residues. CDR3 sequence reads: CASSSGTNYNEQFF. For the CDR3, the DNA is TGTGCCAGCAGCTCAGGGACTAACTACAATGAGCAGTTCTTC.

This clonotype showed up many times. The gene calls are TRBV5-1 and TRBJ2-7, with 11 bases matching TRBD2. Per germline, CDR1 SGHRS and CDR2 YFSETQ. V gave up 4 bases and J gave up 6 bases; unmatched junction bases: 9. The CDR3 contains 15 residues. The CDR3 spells CASSITSGGVFEQYF. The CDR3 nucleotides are TGCGCCAGCAGCATCACTAGCGGGGGTGTCTTCGAGCAGTACTTC.

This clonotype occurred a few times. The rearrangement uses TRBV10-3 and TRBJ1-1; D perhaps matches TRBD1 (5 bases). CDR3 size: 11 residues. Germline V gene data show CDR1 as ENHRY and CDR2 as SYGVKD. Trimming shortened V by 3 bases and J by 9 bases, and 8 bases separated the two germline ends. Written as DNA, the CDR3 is TGTGCCATCAGTGATAAGGGGAAAGCTTTCTTT. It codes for CAISDKGKAFF.

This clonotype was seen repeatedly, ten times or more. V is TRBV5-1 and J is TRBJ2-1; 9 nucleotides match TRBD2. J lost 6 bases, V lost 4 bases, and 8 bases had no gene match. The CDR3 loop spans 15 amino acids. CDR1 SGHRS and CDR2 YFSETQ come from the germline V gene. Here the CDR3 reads CASSRIAGAPNEQFF. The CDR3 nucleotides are TGCGCCAGCAGCAGAATAGCGGGGGCCCCCAATGAGCAGTTCTTC.

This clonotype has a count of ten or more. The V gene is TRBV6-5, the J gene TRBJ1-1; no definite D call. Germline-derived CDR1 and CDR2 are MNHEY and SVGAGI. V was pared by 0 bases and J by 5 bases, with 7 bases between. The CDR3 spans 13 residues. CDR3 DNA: TGTGCCAGCAGTTACTCGAGGTGGACTGAAGCTTTCTTT. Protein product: CASSYSRWTEAFF.

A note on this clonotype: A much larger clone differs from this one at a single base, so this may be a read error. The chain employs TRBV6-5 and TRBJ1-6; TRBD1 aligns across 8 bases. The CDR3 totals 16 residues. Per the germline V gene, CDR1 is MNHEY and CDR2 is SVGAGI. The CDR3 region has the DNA TGTGCCAGCAGTTTAGACAGGGGTAGCCTGAATTCACCCCTCAACTTT. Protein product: CASSLDRGSLNSPLNF.

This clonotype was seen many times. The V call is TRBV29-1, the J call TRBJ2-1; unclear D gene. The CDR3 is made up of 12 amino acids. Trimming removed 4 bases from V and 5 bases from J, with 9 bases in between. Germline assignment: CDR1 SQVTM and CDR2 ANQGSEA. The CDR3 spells CSVGVPHNEQFF. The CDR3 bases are TGCAGCGTTGGGGTTCCCCACAATGAGCAGTTCTTC.

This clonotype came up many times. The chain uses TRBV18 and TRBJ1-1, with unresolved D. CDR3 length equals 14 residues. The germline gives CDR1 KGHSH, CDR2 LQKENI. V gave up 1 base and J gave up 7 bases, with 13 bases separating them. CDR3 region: CASSPRPSEIEAFF. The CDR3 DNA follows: TGTGCCAGCTCACCACGTCCGTCAGAAATTGAAGCTTTCTTT. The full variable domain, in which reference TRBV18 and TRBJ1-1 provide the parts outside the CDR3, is NAGVMQNPRHLVRRRGQEARLRCSPMKGHSHVYWYRQLPEEGLKFMVYLQKENIIDESGMPKERFSAEFPKEGPSILRIQQVVRGDSAAYFCASSPRPSEIEAFFGQGTRLTVV.

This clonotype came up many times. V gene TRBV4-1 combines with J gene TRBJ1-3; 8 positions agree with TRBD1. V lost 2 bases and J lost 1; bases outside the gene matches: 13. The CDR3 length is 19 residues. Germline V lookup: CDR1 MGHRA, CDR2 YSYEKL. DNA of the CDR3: TGCGCCAGCAGCCAATTCCTGAGGCAGGGGGCAAATTCTGGAAACACCATATATTTT. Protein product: CASSQFLRQGANSGNTIYF.

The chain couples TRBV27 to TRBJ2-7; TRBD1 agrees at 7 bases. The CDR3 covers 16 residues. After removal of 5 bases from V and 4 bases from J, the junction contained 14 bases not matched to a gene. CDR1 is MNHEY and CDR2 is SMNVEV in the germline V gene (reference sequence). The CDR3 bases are TGTGCCAGCAGTCCCATCAGCCGACAGGGCCTATACGAGCAGTACTTC. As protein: CASSPISRQGLYEQYF.

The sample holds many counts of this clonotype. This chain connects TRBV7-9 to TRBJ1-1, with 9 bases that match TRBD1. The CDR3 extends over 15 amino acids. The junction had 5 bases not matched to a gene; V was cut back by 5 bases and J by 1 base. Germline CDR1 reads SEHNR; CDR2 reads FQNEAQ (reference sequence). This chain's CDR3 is CASSAGQGTNTEAFF. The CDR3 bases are TGTGCCAGCAGCGCTGGACAGGGGACGAACACTGAAGCTTTCTTT.

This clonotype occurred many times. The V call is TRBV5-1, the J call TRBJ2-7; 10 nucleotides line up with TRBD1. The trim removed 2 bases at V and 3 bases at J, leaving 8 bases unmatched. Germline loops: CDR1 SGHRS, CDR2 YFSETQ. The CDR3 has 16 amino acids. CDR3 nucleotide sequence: TGCGCCAGCAGCTTACGCAATGGGACAGGGGTCTACGAGCAGTACTTC. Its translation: CASSLRNGTGVYEQYF.

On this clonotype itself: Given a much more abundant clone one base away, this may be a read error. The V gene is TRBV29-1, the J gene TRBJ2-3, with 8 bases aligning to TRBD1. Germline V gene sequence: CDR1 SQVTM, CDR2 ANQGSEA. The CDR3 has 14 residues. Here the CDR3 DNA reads TGCAGCGGACAGGGGAGATCTAGCACAGATACGCGGTATTTT. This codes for CSGQGRSSTDTRYF.